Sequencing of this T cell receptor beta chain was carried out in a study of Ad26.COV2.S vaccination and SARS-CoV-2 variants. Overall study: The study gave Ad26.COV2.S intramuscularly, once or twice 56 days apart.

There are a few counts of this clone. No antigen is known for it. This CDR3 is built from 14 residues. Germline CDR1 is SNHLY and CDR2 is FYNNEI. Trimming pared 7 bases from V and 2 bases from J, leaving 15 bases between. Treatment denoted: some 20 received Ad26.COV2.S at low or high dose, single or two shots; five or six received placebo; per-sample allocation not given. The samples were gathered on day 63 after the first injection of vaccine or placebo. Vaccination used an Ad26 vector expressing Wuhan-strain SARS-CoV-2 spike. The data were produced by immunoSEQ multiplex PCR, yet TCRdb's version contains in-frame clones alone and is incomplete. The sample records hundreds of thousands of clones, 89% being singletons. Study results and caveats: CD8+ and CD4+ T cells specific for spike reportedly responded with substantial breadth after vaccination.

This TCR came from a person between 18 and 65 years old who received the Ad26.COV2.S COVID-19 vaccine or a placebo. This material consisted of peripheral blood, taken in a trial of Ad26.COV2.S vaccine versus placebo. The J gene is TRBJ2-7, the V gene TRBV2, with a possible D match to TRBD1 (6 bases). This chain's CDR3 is CASTSRWDTYEQYF. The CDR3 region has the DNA TGTGCCAGCACTTCCCGGTGGGACACCTACGAGCAGTACTTC.